The present T cell receptor beta chain was sequenced within a study of shared T cell receptors in the human thymus. Sequencing was performed with immunoSEQ multiplex PCR; in TCRdb, only in-frame clones are kept and a portion is missing. The table includes roughly 550,000 clones, roughly 74% detected once. The same sample was also studied in work on human thymus T cells. Turning to that study: Healthy Finnish infants having corrective surgery for congenital heart defects served as donors. Obtained as resections during corrective heart surgery, the thymus tissue was then studied. Thymic as well as blood repertoires seemed to favor certain V and J genes unevenly. The related literature has documented a marked overlap of thymic repertoires among unrelated individuals.

Specimen: thymocytes. The sequence came from a boy under three years old with a congenital heart defect.

In DNA form, the CDR3 reads TGTGCCAGTGGACTTAATGGGGGGTCCTATGGCTACACCTTC. Protein: CASGLNGGSYGYTF. The rearrangement uses TRBV28 and TRBJ1-2, with D maybe TRBD1 (5 bases). V lost 9 bases and J 4 bases, leaving 18 bases between the germline ends. CDR1 is MDHEN and CDR2 is SYDVKM in the germline V gene. The CDR3 contains 14 residues.